This TCR beta chain derives from a study of blood T cells in healthy people across ages. A remark on this clonotype: As yet, its antigen is unknown.

This CDR3 has 15 residues. Trimming took 4 bases from V and 2 from J; bases not matched to a gene: 8. The germline gives CDR1 SGHDN, CDR2 FVKESK. A sample-barcoded 5' primer and a J-beta primer mix were used in a second PCR of about 6 to 12 cycles. Each single sample gave us at least 2.5 million CDR3-containing paired-end reads. In TCRdb, the 5' RACE reads were re-called with MiXCR into one record per CDR3 protein. Here the sample spans almost 800,000 distinct CDR3 sequences, about 62% being singletons. Overall study results and limits: Both higher diversity and more naive CD4+ cells marked long-lived donors when set against aged donors. As age increased, TCR beta diversity per million T cells fell in a roughly linear fashion.

Healthy Russian Caucasian donors spanned ages roughly 6 to 90 years. The receptor's source is a man under 40 in good health. The sequenced sample consisted of blood. The rearrangement joins TRBV14 to TRBJ2-7; 7 bases map to TRBD1. The CDR3 protein is CASSRTWDRTYEQYF. The DNA for the CDR3 is TGTGCCAGCAGCCGTACTTGGGACAGAACCTACGAGCAGTACTTC.